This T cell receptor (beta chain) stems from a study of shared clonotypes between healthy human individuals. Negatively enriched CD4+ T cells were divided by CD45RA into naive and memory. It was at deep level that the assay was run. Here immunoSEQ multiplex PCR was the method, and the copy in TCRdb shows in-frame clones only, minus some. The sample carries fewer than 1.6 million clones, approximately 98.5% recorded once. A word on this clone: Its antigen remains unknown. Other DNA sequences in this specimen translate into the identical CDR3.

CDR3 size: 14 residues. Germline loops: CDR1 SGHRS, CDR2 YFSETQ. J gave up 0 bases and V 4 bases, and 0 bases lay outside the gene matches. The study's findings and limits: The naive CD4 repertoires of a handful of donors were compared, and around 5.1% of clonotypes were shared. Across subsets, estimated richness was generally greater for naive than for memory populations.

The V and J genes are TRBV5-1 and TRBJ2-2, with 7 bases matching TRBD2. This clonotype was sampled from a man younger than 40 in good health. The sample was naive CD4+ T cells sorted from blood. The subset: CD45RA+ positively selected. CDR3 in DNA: TGCGCCAGCAGCCTAGCGGCGAACACCGGGGAGCTGTTTTTT. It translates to CASSLAANTGELFF.